Below, 21 T cell receptor beta chains from the same sample are listed, as sequenced in a study of blood T cell repertoires in COVID-19. Sequencing used immunoSEQ multiplex PCR; TCRdb keeps in-frame clones, though not all of them. The sample consists of roughly 72,000 clones, 75% to 85% of them appearing once. The sample taken for sequencing was peripheral blood. The receptors here all came from a man aged 65-85 years who had recovered from COVID-19.

The sample holds one count of this clone. This chain connects TRBV14 to TRBJ2-7; 12 nucleotides align to TRBD2. CDR1 SGHDN and CDR2 FVKESK come from the germline V gene. Germline trimming cut 4 bases from V and 6 bases from J; bases unmatched to any gene: 16. The CDR3 loop spans 18 amino acids. CDR3 DNA sequence: TGTGCCAGCAGCCCAAGATCCGCCCGGACTAGCGGGAAGAGCGAGCAGTACTTC. As protein: CASSPRSARTSGKSEQYF. The full variable domain, its missing parts supplied by reference TRBV14 and TRBJ2-7, is EAGVTQFPSHSVIEKGQTVTLRCDPISGHDNLYWYRRVMGKEIKFLLHFVKESKQDESGMPNNRFLAERTGGTYSTLKVQPAELEDSGVYFCASSPRSARTSGKSEQYFGPGTRLTVT.

V usage is TRBV6-2 or TRBV6-3 and J usage is TRBJ1-4; D unclear. The V gene's germline CDR1 is MNHEY and CDR2 SVGEGT. V shed 5 bases and J shed 5 bases, with 6 bases lying between them. There are 12 residues in the CDR3. The CDR3 is CASSTGNEKLFF. In nucleotides, the CDR3 is TGTGCCAGCAGTACCGGGAATGAAAAACTGTTTTTT.

The chain links TRBV29-1 to TRBJ2-3, with 9 positions matching TRBD1. The CDR3 is 13 residues long. The germline V gene has CDR1 SQVTM and CDR2 ANQGSEA. The V segment lost 8 bases and the J segment 1 base; nucleotides outside the gene matches: 4. CDR3 sequence: CSFRQGGTDTQYF. CDR3 DNA: TGCAGCTTCCGACAGGGGGGCACAGATACGCAGTATTTT.

The J gene is TRBJ2-1, the V gene TRBV27; 7 nucleotides align to TRBD2. This CDR3 comprises 14 residues. Germline CDR1 reads MNHEY; CDR2 reads SMNVEV (reference sequence). V shed 5 bases, J shed 5 bases, and the junction held 6 bases outside the gene matches. CDR3 amino acids: CASSPGTTNNEQFF. The CDR3 DNA sequence: TGTGCCAGCAGTCCGGGGACTACAAACAATGAGCAGTTCTTC.

V and J are TRBV28 and TRBJ1-1; no reliable D call. The CDR3 length is 14 residues. Germline V CDR1 and CDR2: MDHEN, SYDVKM. V dropped 10 bases and J dropped 0 bases, with 15 bases sitting between them. The CDR3 is CATGRPGLNTEAFF. In nucleotides, the CDR3 is TGTGCCACCGGAAGGCCGGGATTGAACACTGAAGCTTTCTTT.

The rearrangement uses TRBV12-3 or TRBV12-4 and TRBJ2-1, with D maybe TRBD1 (5 bases). This CDR3 contains 13 residues. V was pared by 4 bases and J by 4 bases, with 8 bases between. CDR3 sequence: CASSSDTYNEQFF. DNA of the CDR3: TGTGCCAGCAGTTCGGACACGTACAATGAGCAGTTCTTC.

The CDR3 protein is CASSLRSGTYETEAFF. The CDR3 bases are TGTGCCAGCAGCTTGCGGTCAGGGACTTACGAGACTGAAGCTTTCTTT. The gene calls are TRBV5-6 and TRBJ1-1; perhaps TRBD1 as D (5 bases). V was cut by 1 base and J by 5 bases, with 18 bases left in between. The germline V gene encodes CDR1 SGHDT and CDR2 YYEEEE. The CDR3 covers 16 residues.

The rearrangement uses TRBV7-6 and TRBJ2-2, with D perhaps matching TRBD2 (6 bases). The CDR3 is made up of 14 amino acids. The germline V and J ends were trimmed by 6 bases and 4 bases, with 12 bases remaining between them. The germline gives CDR1 SGHVS, CDR2 FNYEAQ. CDR3 sequence (DNA): TGTGCCAGCAGTTTCCGGGAGAGCACCGGGGAGCTGTTTTTT. It encodes CASSFRESTGELFF.

This sequence joins TRBV2 and TRBJ1-2; maybe TRBD1 (5 bases). The CDR3 length is 14 residues. Trimming pared 5 bases from V and 4 bases from J, leaving 14 bases between. Germline V CDR1 and CDR2: SNHLY, FYNNEI. The chain's CDR3 is CASSPPDRPYGYTF. DNA for the CDR3: TGTGCCAGCAGTCCTCCTGACAGACCCTATGGCTACACCTTC. The variable domain in full, completed from reference TRBV2 and TRBJ1-2, reads EPEVTQTPSHQVTQMGQEVILRCVPISNHLYFYWYRQILGQKVEFLVSFYNNEISEKSEIFDDQFSVERPDGSNFTLKIRSTKLEDSAMYFCASSPPDRPYGYTFGSGTRLTVV.

Here the CDR3 DNA reads TGCGCCAGCAGCTTGTTACCGAGCTCTGGGGCCAACGTCCTGACTTTC. Amino acid sequence: CASSLLPSSGANVLTF. This chain links TRBV5-1 with TRBJ2-6; D unclear. With 1 base removed from V and 0 bases from J, the gap between germline ends came to 8 bases. Germline V gives CDR1 SGHRS, CDR2 YFSETQ. The length of the CDR3 is 16 residues.

The genes are TRBV11-2 and TRBJ2-5; 14 positions match TRBD2. Germline V lookup: CDR1 SGHAT, CDR2 FQNNGV. V was clipped by 0 bases and J by 2 bases; unmatched bases: 2. The CDR3 extends over 17 amino acids. The CDR3 nucleotides are TGTGCCAGCAGCTTAGAATGGACTAGCGGGGGGCAAGAGACCCAGTACTTC. Translated, it gives CASSLEWTSGGQETQYF.

CDR3 region: CAISESGAGANTEAFF. The CDR3 nucleotides read TGTGCCATCAGTGAGTCTGGTGCGGGAGCCAACACTGAAGCTTTCTTT. The J gene is TRBJ1-1, the V gene TRBV10-3, with no clear D. Trimming removed 0 bases from V and 2 bases from J, with 13 bases in between. The germline V gene has CDR1 ENHRY and CDR2 SYGVKD. This CDR3 is 16 amino acids long.

This chain uses TRBV18 with TRBJ2-1; 10 nucleotides match TRBD2. Germline lookup yields CDR1 KGHSH and CDR2 LQKENI. The ends lost 0 bases at V and 7 bases at J; junction bases unmatched: 3. The CDR3 extends over 15 amino acids. The CDR3 DNA sequence: TGTGCCAGCTCACCACCGAGCGGGAGGGATAATGAGCAGTTCTTC. It translates to CASSPPSGRDNEQFF.

The chain carries TRBV2 and TRBJ2-5, with TRBD1 matching 10 bases. V shed 6 bases, J shed 4 bases, and the junction held 5 bases outside the gene matches. Germline values: CDR1 SNHLY, CDR2 FYNNEI. CDR3 size: 14 residues. The CDR3 here is CASSGDRGRETQYF. The CDR3 DNA is TGTGCCAGCAGCGGGGACAGGGGTCGAGAGACCCAGTACTTC.

This clone was counted only a few times. This sequence joins TRBV12-5 and TRBJ2-7; D might be TRBD1 (5 bases). CDR1 is LGHNT and CDR2 is FRNRAP in the germline V gene. Trimming shortened V by 0 bases and J by 3 bases, and 21 bases separated the two germline ends. The CDR3 extends over 18 amino acids. CDR3 amino acids: CASGLVLAGNTVFYEQYF. The CDR3 DNA is TGTGCTAGTGGTTTGGTACTGGCAGGGAATACGGTTTTCTACGAGCAGTACTTC.

V is TRBV29-1 and J is TRBJ1-5; no clear D. Deletions cut 4 bases from V and 5 bases from J, with 9 bases between. There are 12 residues in the CDR3. Germline V CDR1 and CDR2: SQVTM, ANQGSEA. The CDR3 region has the DNA TGCAGCGTTGCGGTAGGAGATCAGCCCCAGCATTTT. Encoded protein: CSVAVGDQPQHF.

The V call is TRBV18, the J call TRBJ2-7, with D perhaps TRBD2 (6 bases). Germline V gene lookup returns CDR1 KGHSH and CDR2 LQKENI. CDR3 size: 16 residues. Trimming took off 0 bases at V and 3 bases at J, with 15 bases between the two ends. In DNA form, the CDR3 reads TGTGCCAGCTCACCACCGTCTGCAGGGAGGAACTACGAGCAGTACTTC. It yields the protein CASSPPSAGRNYEQYF.

This clone has only a few counts. This chain uses TRBV28 with TRBJ1-1; unclear D gene. The V gene lost 8 bases and the J gene lost 6 bases, with 10 bases spanning the gap. The CDR3 is 11 amino acids. Germline CDR1 reads MDHEN; CDR2 reads SYDVKM. The CDR3 loop reads CASRQGSEAFF. The DNA for the CDR3 is TGTGCCAGCCGACAAGGCTCTGAAGCTTTCTTT.

In its sample, this clone was seen once. The chain has TRBV7-2 and TRBJ2-5; TRBD2 matches at 11 bases. With 4 bases clipped from V and 5 bases from J, the junction kept 9 bases outside the gene matches. The CDR3 runs to 16 residues. Germline V gives CDR1 SGHTA, CDR2 FQGNSA. This CDR3 reads CASSSSSGRAGETQYF. The CDR3 DNA follows: TGTGCCAGCAGCTCCAGTAGCGGGAGGGCCGGGGAGACCCAGTACTTC.

The chain recombines TRBV27 with TRBJ2-7; TRBD1 matches 9 bases. CDR3 length equals 14 residues. After removal of 6 bases from V and 6 bases from J, the junction contained 9 bases not matched to a gene. Germline V gives CDR1 MNHEY, CDR2 SMNVEV (reference sequence). The CDR3 coding sequence is TGTGCCAGCAGGGATGGGGACAGGGTTGGCGAGCAGTACTTC. Amino acids: CASRDGDRVGEQYF.

This clone was found once. This chain uses TRBV5-1 with TRBJ2-7; 9 bases map to TRBD1. CDR1 SGHRS and CDR2 YFSETQ come from the germline V gene. V lost 0 bases, J lost 4 bases, and 2 bases stayed unmatched. The CDR3 runs 14 residues. CDR3 sequence: CASSLATGGYEQYF. CDR3 coding DNA: TGCGCCAGCAGCTTGGCGACAGGGGGTTACGAGCAGTACTTC.